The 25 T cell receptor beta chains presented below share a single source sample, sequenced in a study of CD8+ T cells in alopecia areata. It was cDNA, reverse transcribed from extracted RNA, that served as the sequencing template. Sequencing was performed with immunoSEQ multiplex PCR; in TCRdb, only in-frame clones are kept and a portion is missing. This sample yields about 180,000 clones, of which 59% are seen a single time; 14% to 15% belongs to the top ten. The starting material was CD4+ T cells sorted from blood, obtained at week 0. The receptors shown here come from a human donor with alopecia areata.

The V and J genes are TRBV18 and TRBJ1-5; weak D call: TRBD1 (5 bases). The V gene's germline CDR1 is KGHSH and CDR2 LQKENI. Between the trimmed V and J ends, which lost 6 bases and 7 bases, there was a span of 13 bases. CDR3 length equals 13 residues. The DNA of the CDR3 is TGTGCCAGCTCTGTGGGGCGCGAACAGCCCCAGCATTTT. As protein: CASSVGREQPQHF. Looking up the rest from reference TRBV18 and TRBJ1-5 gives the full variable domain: NAGVMQNPRHLVRRRGQEARLRCSPMKGHSHVYWYRQLPEEGLKFMVYLQKENIIDESGMPKERFSAEFPKEGPSILRIQQVVRGDSAAYFCASSVGREQPQHFGDGTRLSIL.

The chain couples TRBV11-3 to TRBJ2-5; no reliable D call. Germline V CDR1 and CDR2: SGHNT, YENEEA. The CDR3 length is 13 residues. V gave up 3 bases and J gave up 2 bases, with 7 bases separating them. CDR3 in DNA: TGTGCCAGCAGCTTGATGAATCAAGAGACCCAGTACTTC. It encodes CASSLMNQETQYF.

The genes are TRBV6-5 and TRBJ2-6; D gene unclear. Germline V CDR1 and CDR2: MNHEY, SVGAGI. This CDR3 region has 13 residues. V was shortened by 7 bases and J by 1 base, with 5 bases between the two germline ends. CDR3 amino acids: CASTVSGANVLTF. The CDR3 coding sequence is TGTGCCAGCACCGTATCTGGGGCCAACGTCCTGACTTTC.

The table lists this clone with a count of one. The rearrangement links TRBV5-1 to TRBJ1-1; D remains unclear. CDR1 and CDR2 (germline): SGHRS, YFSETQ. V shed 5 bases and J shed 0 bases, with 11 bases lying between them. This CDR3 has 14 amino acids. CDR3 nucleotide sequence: TGCGCCAGCAGGGCGACGGGGATGAACACTGAAGCTTTCTTT. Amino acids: CASRATGMNTEAFF.

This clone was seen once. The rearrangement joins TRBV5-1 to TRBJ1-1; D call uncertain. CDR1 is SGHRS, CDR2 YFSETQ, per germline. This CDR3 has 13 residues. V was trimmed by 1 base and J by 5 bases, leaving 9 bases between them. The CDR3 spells CASSLSGETEAFF. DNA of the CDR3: TGCGCCAGCAGCTTGTCTGGTGAGACTGAAGCTTTCTTT.

CDR3 amino acids: CASSLAVGTDTQYF. The DNA for the CDR3 is TGCGCCAGCAGCTTGGCCGTAGGCACAGATACGCAGTATTTT. V gene TRBV5-1 combines with J gene TRBJ2-3; D is unclear. The germline CDR1 and CDR2 sequences are SGHRS and YFSETQ. The CDR3 is 14 amino acids. The V gene lost 0 bases and the J gene lost 1 base, with 6 bases spanning the gap. The complete variable domain, with remaining parts taken from reference TRBV5-1 and TRBJ2-3, reads KAGVTQTPRYLIKTRGQQVTLSCSPISGHRSVSWYQQTPGQGLQFLFEYFSETQRNKGNFPGRFSGRQFSNSRSEMNVSTLELGDSALYLCASSLAVGTDTQYFGPGTRLTVL.

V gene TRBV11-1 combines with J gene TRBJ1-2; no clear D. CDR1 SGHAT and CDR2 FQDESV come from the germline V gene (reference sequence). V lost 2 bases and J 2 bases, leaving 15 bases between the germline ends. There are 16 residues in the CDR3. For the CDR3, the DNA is TGTGCCAGCAGCTTATCCCCGTCGACTGCGAACTATGGCTACACCTTC. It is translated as CASSLSPSTANYGYTF. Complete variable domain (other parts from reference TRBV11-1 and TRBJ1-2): EAEVAQSPRYKITEKSQAVAFWCDPISGHATLYWYRQILGQGPELLVQFQDESVVDDSQLPKDRFSAERLKGVDSTLKIQPAELGDSAMYLCASSLSPSTANYGYTFGSGTRLTVV.

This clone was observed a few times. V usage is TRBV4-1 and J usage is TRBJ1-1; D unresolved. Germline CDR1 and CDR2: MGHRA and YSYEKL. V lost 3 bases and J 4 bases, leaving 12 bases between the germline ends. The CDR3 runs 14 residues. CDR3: CASSQPLLTTEAFF. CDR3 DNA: TGCGCCAGCAGCCAGCCATTGTTAACCACTGAAGCTTTCTTT.

The chain's CDR3 is CSVSGTGSDQPQHF. CDR3 bases: TGCAGCGTGTCCGGGACAGGGAGCGATCAGCCCCAGCATTTT. This chain links TRBV29-1 with TRBJ1-5; 9 bases map to TRBD1. Germline loops: CDR1 SQVTM, CDR2 ANQGSEA. V was pared by 6 bases and J by 5 bases, with 8 bases of the junction left unmatched. The length of the CDR3 is 14 residues.

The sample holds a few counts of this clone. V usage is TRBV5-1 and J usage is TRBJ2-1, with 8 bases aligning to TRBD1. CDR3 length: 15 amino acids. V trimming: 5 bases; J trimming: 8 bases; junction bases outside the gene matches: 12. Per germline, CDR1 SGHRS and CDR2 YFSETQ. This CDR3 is CASRRGQGEVDEQFF. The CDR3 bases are TGCGCCAGCAGACGAGGACAGGGAGAGGTCGATGAGCAGTTCTTC.

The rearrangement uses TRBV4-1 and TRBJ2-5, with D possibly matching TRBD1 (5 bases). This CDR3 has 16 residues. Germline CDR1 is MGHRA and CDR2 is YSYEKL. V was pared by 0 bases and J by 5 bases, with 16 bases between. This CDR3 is CASSQDKGMGRETQYF. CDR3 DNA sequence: TGCGCCAGCAGCCAAGATAAAGGGATGGGGCGGGAGACCCAGTACTTC.

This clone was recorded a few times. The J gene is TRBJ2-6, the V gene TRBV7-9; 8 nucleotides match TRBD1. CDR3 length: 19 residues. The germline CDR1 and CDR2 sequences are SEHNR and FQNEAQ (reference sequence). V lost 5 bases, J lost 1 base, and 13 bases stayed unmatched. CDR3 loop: CASSPSWTGISSGANVLTF. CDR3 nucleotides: TGTGCCAGCAGCCCCTCTTGGACAGGGATATCTTCTGGGGCCAACGTCCTGACTTTC.

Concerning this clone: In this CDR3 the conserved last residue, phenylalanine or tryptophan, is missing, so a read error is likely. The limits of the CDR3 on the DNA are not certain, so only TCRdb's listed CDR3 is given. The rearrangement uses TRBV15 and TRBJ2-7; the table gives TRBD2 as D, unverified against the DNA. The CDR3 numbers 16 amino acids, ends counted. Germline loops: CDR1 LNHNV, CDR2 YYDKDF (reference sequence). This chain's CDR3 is CATSRDFPGLAGEVDL.

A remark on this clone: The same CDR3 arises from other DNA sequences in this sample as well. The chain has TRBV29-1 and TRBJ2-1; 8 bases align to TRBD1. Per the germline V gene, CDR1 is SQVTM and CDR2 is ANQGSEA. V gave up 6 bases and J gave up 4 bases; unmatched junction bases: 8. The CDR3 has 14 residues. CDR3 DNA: TGCAGCGTAACCGGGACAGGAGTTTACAATGAGCAGTTCTTC. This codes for CSVTGTGVYNEQFF.

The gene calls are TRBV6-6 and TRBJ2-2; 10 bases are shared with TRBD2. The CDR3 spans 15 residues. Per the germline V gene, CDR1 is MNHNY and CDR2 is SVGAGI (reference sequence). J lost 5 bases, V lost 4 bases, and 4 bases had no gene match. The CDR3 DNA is TGTGCCAGCAGTTTTAGCGGGGGGAGGACCGGGGAGCTGTTTTTT. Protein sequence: CASSFSGGRTGELFF.

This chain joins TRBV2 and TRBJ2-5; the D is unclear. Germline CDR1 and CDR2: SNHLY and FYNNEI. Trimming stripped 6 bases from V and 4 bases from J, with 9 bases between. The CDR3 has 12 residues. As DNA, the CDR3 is TGTGCCAGCAGGGACGTCGGAGAGACCCAGTACTTC. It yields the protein CASRDVGETQYF.

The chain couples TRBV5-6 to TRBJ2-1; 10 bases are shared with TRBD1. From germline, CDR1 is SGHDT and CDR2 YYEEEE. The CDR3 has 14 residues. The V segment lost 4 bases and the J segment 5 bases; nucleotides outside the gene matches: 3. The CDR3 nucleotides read TGTGCCAGCAGCCGGGGGACAGGGGACAATGAGCAGTTCTTC. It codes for CASSRGTGDNEQFF.

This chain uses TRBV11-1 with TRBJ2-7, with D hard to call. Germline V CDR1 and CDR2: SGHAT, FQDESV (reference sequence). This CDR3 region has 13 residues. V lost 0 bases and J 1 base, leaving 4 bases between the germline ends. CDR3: CASSLAGSYEQYF. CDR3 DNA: TGTGCCAGCAGCTTAGCGGGGTCCTACGAGCAGTACTTC.

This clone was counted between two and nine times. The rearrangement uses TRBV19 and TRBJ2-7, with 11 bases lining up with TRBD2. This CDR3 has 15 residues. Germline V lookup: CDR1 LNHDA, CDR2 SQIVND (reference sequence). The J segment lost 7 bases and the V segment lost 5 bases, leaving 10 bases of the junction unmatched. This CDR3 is CASSGLAGFSGEQYF. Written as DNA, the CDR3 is TGTGCCAGTAGTGGACTAGCGGGCTTCTCGGGGGAGCAGTACTTC.

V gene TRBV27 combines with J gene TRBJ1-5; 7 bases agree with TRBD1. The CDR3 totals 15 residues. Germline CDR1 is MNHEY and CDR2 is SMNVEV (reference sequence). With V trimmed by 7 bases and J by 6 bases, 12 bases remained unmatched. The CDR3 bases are TGTGCCAGCACTCCCCACCGACAGGGAGGTCAGCCCCAGCATTTT. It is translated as CASTPHRQGGQPQHF.

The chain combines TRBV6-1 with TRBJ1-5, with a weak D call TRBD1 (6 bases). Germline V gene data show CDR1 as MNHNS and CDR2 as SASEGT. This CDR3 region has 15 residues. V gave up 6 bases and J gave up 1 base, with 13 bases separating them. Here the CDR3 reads CASRRGSQSNQPQHF. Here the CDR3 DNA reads TGTGCCAGCAGAAGGGGGTCACAAAGCAATCAGCCCCAGCATTTT.

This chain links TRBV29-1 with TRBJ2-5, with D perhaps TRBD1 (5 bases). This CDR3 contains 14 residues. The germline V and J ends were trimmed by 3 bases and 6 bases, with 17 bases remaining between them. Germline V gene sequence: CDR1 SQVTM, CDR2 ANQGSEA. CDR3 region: CSVDGGAGGKTQYF. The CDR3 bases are TGCAGCGTTGACGGTGGGGCTGGTGGGAAGACCCAGTACTTC.

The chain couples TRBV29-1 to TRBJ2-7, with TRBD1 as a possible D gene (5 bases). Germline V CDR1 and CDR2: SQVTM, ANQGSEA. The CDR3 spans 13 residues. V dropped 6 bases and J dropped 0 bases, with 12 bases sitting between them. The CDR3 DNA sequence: TGCAGCGTCACCTCAGGGCGCTCCTACGAGCAGTACTTC. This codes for CSVTSGRSYEQYF.

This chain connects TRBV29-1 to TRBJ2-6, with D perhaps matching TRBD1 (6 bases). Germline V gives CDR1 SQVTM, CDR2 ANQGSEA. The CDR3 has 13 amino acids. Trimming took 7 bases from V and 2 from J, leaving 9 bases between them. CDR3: CSAEGAGANVLTF. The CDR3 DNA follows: TGCAGCGCCGAGGGGGCTGGGGCCAACGTCCTGACTTTC.

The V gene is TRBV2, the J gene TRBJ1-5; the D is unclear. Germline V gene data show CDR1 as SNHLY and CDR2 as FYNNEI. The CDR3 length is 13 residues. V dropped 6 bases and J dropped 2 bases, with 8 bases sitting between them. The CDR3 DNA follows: TGTGCCAGCAGAGGACGGGGCAATCAGCCCCAGCATTTT. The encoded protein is CASRGRGNQPQHF.